The 4 T cell receptor beta chains below come from one sample, sequenced in a study of CD8 T cells in ankylosing spondylitis. Using its own MiXCR run on the 5' RACE reads, TCRdb lists one record per CDR3 protein. The repertoire holds some 130,000 distinct CDR3 sequences, with roughly 6.6% as singletons. Sequenced sample: blood, either unsorted or a sorted T cell fraction (not recorded which). These receptors all come from a female donor with ankylosing spondylitis or in good health (not recorded which).

Many counts were recorded for this clonotype. The genes are TRBV5-1 and TRBJ2-2, with a tentative D call TRBD2 (5 bases). The CDR3 covers 17 residues. CDR1 and CDR2 from the germline V gene are SGHRS and YFSETQ. V was shortened by 0 bases and J by 0 bases, with 12 bases between the two germline ends. The CDR3 bases are TGCGCCAGCAGCTTGGCCCGGGGAAGGGCGAACACCGGGGAGCTGTTTTTT. Encoded protein: CASSLARGRANTGELFF.

This clonotype was detected many times. The chain joins TRBV15 to TRBJ2-3; D is possibly TRBD1 (5 bases). Germline V gene lookup returns CDR1 LNHNV and CDR2 YYDKDF (reference sequence). V was shortened by 0 bases and J by 6 bases, with 13 bases between the two germline ends. The CDR3 totals 15 residues. As DNA, the CDR3 is TGTGCCACCAGCAGAGACCCCAGGGAATTTGATACGCAGTATTTT. Translated, it gives CATSRDPREFDTQYF.

In this sample, this clonotype turned up many times. The V gene is TRBV3-1, the J gene TRBJ1-1; no reliable D call. The CDR3 totals 13 residues. The V gene lost 1 base and the J gene lost 2 bases, with 5 bases spanning the gap. Germline values: CDR1 LGHDT, CDR2 YNNKEL (reference sequence). The CDR3 is CASSQGANTEAFF. The CDR3 bases are TGTGCCAGCAGCCAAGGGGCCAACACTGAAGCTTTCTTT.

This clonotype was recorded many times. The V gene is TRBV18, the J gene TRBJ2-7; 10 positions match TRBD1. This CDR3 is 17 amino acids long. J lost 6 bases, V lost 3 bases, and 14 bases had no gene match. The germline CDR1 and CDR2 sequences are KGHSH and LQKENI. CDR3 region: CASSPPKSRDRGFEQYF. The CDR3 bases are TGTGCCAGCTCACCCCCCAAAAGCAGGGACAGGGGTTTCGAGCAGTACTTC.